The rows below give T cell receptor beta chains drawn from one sample of a study of blood T cell repertoires in COVID-19. Generated by immunoSEQ multiplex PCR, the TCRdb table keeps only in-frame clones and is missing some. This sample has about 130,000 clones, with over 80% found just once. The specimen was peripheral blood. These receptors all stem from a man aged 35-49 years with active or convalescent COVID-19. Both conserved end residues are trimmed from each CDR3.

v_call cdr3_aa
TRBV5-8 ASSFWTSGGAWETQY
TRBV18 ASSPRLNQETQY
TRBV9 ASSHRETSGVDEQY
TRBV19 ASSTLQRGAAYEQY
TRBV29-1 SVLGGPLGYGYT
TRBV27 ASRGQGAYGANVLT
TRBV19 ASSMGPSNQPQH
TRBV5-1 ASSLKKGGASPDTQY
TRBV6-5 ASSYSGIQEKLF
TRBV19 ASSMLAGARDTQY
TRBV14 ASSQREVYNSPLH
TRBV5-1 ASRANTEAF
TRBV4-3 ASSQVKGLEQY
TRBV7-9 ASSFPGQFLTLNEKLF
TRBV12-3/TRBV12-4 ASTLAGGYEQY
TRBV6-1 ASSDRVSSGNTIY
TRBV5-4 ASTLTGGEQY
TRBV6-5 ASSRDLRNTEAF
TRBV4-2 ASSQGVGAATEAF
TRBV18 ASQRDTQETQY
TRBV9 ASSVQAGNNEQF
TRBV9 ASSVVGVSNEQF
TRBV10-3 AISNYGAQLGNQPQH
TRBV18 ASSQGQDYGYT
TRBV5-6 ASSLAGTDTQY
TRBV19 ASSIAGMNTEAF
TRBV18 ASSPKQFANTGELF
TRBV25-1 ASSDVRQGEVGGYT
TRBV11-2 ASSGGSEAF
TRBV4-1 ASSQEGARGSYNEQF
TRBV3-1/TRBV3-2 ASKSGVTEAF
TRBV29-1 SVGLFGAEGNTIY
TRBV24-1 ATSDNPGLAKVNEQF
TRBV5-5 ASSLGGTLGGPQH
TRBV7-3 ASSLNRAGGPGELF
TRBV19 ASSIDRGTTNEKLF
TRBV11-2 ASSLTGNNSPLH
TRBV6-5 ASSYSWAGATYEQY
TRBV30 AWSVLNTGELF
TRBV6-5 ASSYSIGGGARTQY
TRBV6-1 ASSDSSGTQY
TRBV7-2 ASSHPSTPLH